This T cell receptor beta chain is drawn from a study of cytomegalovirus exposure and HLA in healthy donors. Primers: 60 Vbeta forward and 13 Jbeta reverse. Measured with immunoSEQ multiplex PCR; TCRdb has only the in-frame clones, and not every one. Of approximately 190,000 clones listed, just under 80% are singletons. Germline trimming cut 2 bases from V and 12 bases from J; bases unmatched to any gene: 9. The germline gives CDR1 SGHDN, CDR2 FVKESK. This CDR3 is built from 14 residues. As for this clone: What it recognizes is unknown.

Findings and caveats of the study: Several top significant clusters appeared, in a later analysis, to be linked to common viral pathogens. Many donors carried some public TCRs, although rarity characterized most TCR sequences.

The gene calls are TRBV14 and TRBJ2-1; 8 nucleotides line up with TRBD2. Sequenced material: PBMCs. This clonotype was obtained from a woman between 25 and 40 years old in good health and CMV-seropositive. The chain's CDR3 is CASSQSQYGRGQFF. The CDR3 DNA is TGTGCCAGCAGCCAATCCCAATACGGGAGGGGGCAGTTCTTC.